The 30 T cell receptor beta chains listed next were all sequenced from one sample in a study of cytomegalovirus exposure and HLA in healthy donors. Data came from immunoSEQ multiplex PCR; TCRdb stores just in-frame clones and leaves some out. The repertoire holds 130,000 or so clones, with roughly nine tenths as singletons. Sequencing used PBMCs. The source of these receptors is a woman between 18 and 29 years old in good health and CMV-seropositive.

The chain couples TRBV5-8 to TRBJ1-3; 7 positions agree with TRBD1. V shed 5 bases, J shed 3 bases, and the junction held 8 bases outside the gene matches. Germline CDR1 and CDR2: SGHTS and YDEGEE. The CDR3 consists of 15 residues. The CDR3 protein is CASRRTGSYGNTIYF. In DNA, the CDR3 is TGTGCCAGCAGGCGGACAGGTTCCTATGGAAACACCATATATTTT.

This chain links TRBV7-3 with TRBJ2-1, with 9 bases aligning to TRBD2. Germline lookup yields CDR1 SGHTA and CDR2 FQGTGA. This CDR3 region has 15 residues. Unmatched junction bases numbered 10, after V lost 5 bases and J lost 8 bases. The chain's CDR3 is CASSPAGGPLYEQFF. CDR3 bases: TGTGCCAGCAGCCCGGCGGGGGGGCCTTTGTATGAGCAGTTCTTC.

The rearrangement joins TRBV28 to TRBJ1-2; D remains ambiguous. V lost 3 bases and J lost 4, with 6 bases in between. CDR1 is MDHEN, CDR2 SYDVKM, per germline. This CDR3 is built from 12 residues. The CDR3 region is CASSLRVYGYTF. The DNA of the CDR3 is TGTGCCAGCAGTTTGAGAGTCTATGGCTACACCTTC.

The chain combines TRBV27 with TRBJ2-1; D perhaps matches TRBD1 (6 bases). CDR3 length: 15 amino acids. The V end was cut by 4 bases, the J end by 5 bases, with 15 bases between. Germline V gene data show CDR1 as MNHEY and CDR2 as SMNVEV (reference sequence). CDR3 sequence reads: CASSSPGTLNNEQFF. CDR3 coding DNA: TGTGCCAGCAGTTCACCTGGGACACTAAACAATGAGCAGTTCTTC.

The chain has TRBV6-5 and TRBJ1-4; D gene uncertain. Trimming shortened V by 8 bases and J by 4 bases, and 17 bases separated the two germline ends. The CDR3 length is 15 residues. Germline loops: CDR1 MNHEY, CDR2 SVGAGI. This CDR3 reads CASSTAGGYNEKLFF. Written as DNA, the CDR3 is TGTGCCAGCTCAACCGCGGGAGGGTATAATGAAAAACTGTTTTTT.

As DNA, the CDR3 is TGTGCCAGCAGCTCCGGTAACACTGAAGCTTTCTTT. It specifies CASSSGNTEAFF. This chain links TRBV11-2 with TRBJ1-1; the D is unclear. The CDR3 has 12 residues. The V gene lost 4 bases and the J gene lost 2 bases, with 5 bases spanning the gap. The germline V gene encodes CDR1 SGHAT and CDR2 FQNNGV.

The rearrangement links TRBV7-6 to TRBJ2-5; possible D gene TRBD2, 5 bases. Germline V gives CDR1 SGHVS, CDR2 FNYEAQ. The CDR3 covers 15 residues. V gave up 5 bases and J gave up 0 bases, with 13 bases separating them. This CDR3 reads CASSHAGEYQETQYF. The CDR3 DNA reads as TGTGCCAGCAGCCACGCTGGGGAGTACCAAGAGACCCAGTACTTC. The whole variable domain, remainder taken from reference TRBV7-6 and TRBJ2-5, is GAGVSQSPRYKVTKRGQDVALRCDPISGHVSLYWYRQALGQGPEFLTYFNYEAQQDKSGLPNDRFSAERPEGSISTLTIQRTEQRDSAMYRCASSHAGEYQETQYFGPGTRLLVL.

This chain links TRBV7-8 with TRBJ1-5; D ambiguous. The germline V and J ends were trimmed by 2 bases and 0 bases, with 8 bases remaining between them. The V gene's germline CDR1 is SGHVS and CDR2 FQNEAQ. CDR3 length equals 15 residues. In DNA, the CDR3 is TGTGCCAGCAGCTTAAACACGTATAGCAATCAGCCCCAGCATTTT. It translates to CASSLNTYSNQPQHF.

This sequence joins TRBV19 and TRBJ2-2; TRBD2 might be the D (6 bases). Germline V lookup: CDR1 LNHDA, CDR2 SQIVND (reference sequence). V was pared by 2 bases and J by 5 bases, with 15 bases between. The CDR3 loop spans 16 amino acids. As DNA, the CDR3 is TGTGCCAGTAGTATAATGGGGCCAGGAGGGACCGGGGAGCTGTTTTTT. Its translation is CASSIMGPGGTGELFF.

This sequence joins TRBV9 and TRBJ2-1, with 14 bases matching TRBD2. The germline V gene has CDR1 SGDLS and CDR2 YYNGEE. J gave up 4 bases and V 2 bases, and 5 bases lay outside the gene matches. This CDR3 is built from 17 residues. The CDR3 protein is CASSVTSGGALYNEQFF. CDR3 nucleotides: TGTGCCAGCAGCGTGACTAGCGGGGGGGCGCTTTACAATGAGCAGTTCTTC.

The chain is built from TRBV5-6 and TRBJ1-3, with D tentatively TRBD1 (5 bases). Germline V lookup: CDR1 SGHDT, CDR2 YYEEEE. The CDR3 spans 14 residues. V lost 5 bases and J 4 bases, leaving 13 bases between the germline ends. The CDR3, as DNA: TGTGCCAGCAGTTTCAGGGTAGCCGGAAACACCATATATTTT. Translation: CASSFRVAGNTIYF. Based on the CDR3 plus reference TRBV5-6 and TRBJ1-3, the full variable domain is DAGVTQSPTHLIKTRGQQVTLRCSPKSGHDTVSWYQQALGQGPQFIFQYYEEEERQRGNFPDRFSGHQFPNYSSELNVNALLLGDSALYLCASSFRVAGNTIYFGEGSWLTVV.

J is TRBJ2-5 and V is TRBV11-2, with 10 nucleotides matching TRBD2. The CDR3 loop spans 18 amino acids. V lost 0 bases and J lost 5; bases outside the gene matches: 12. Germline V gene sequence: CDR1 SGHAT, CDR2 FQNNGV. CDR3 in DNA: TGTGCCAGCAGCTTAGATGACGCGGCTAGCGGGGGCCGGGAGACCCAGTACTTC. Amino acid sequence: CASSLDDAASGGRETQYF. The full variable domain, rest sourced from reference TRBV11-2 and TRBJ2-5, is EAGVAQSPRYKIIEKRQSVAFWCNPISGHATLYWYQQILGQGPKLLIQFQNNGVVDDSQLPKDRFSAERLKGVDSTLKIQPAKLEDSAVYLCASSLDDAASGGRETQYFGPGTRLLVL.

This chain joins TRBV9 and TRBJ2-3; 7 bases align to TRBD1. The V gene's germline CDR1 is SGDLS and CDR2 YYNGEE. The CDR3 extends over 15 amino acids. The J segment lost 5 bases and the V segment lost 1 base, leaving 7 bases of the junction unmatched. The chain's CDR3 is CASSVTGAGVDTQYF. CDR3 sequence (DNA): TGTGCCAGCAGCGTAACAGGGGCCGGAGTAGATACGCAGTATTTT.

The chain links TRBV9 to TRBJ1-1; 11 nucleotides line up with TRBD1. Germline values: CDR1 SGDLS, CDR2 YYNGEE. The V gene end was trimmed by 1 base and the J gene end by 4 bases; junction bases not matched to a gene: 12. This CDR3 spans 18 amino acids. For the CDR3, the DNA is TGTGCCAGCAGCGTAATTACCGGGACAGGGGGTGTCGGCACTGAAGCTTTCTTT. It translates to CASSVITGTGGVGTEAFF. Full variable domain (missing parts from reference TRBV9 and TRBJ1-1): DSGVTQTPKHLITATGQRVTLRCSPRSGDLSVYWYQQSLDQGLQFLIQYYNGEERAKGNILERFSAQQFPDLHSELNLSSLELGDSALYFCASSVITGTGGVGTEAFFGQGTRLTVV.

This clone was found once. The genes are TRBV2 and TRBJ2-7; D is uncertain. The V end was cut by 6 bases, the J end by 6 bases, with 18 bases between. Germline lookup yields CDR1 SNHLY and CDR2 FYNNEI. This CDR3 has 14 residues. Here the CDR3 DNA reads TGTGCCAGCAGGTGGAGTTTTCCCTCGTCCGAGCAGTACTTC. Protein product: CASRWSFPSSEQYF.

This chain joins TRBV5-1 and TRBJ2-3; D remains unclear. This CDR3 comprises 17 residues. CDR1 is SGHRS, CDR2 YFSETQ, per germline. V shed 0 bases and J shed 1 base, with 15 bases lying between them. This chain's CDR3 is CASSLVRATLGTDTQYF. In DNA, the CDR3 is TGCGCCAGCAGCTTGGTAAGAGCGACCCTTGGCACAGATACGCAGTATTTT.

This sequence joins TRBV5-1 and TRBJ2-1; no clear D. Trimming pared 0 bases from V and 5 bases from J, leaving 3 bases between. CDR1 is SGHRS and CDR2 is YFSETQ in the germline V gene. The CDR3 spans 12 residues. The CDR3 nucleotides read TGCGCCAGCAGCTTGGCCGACAATGAGCAGTTCTTC. It codes for CASSLADNEQFF. Full variable domain (rest looked up from reference TRBV5-1 and TRBJ2-1): KAGVTQTPRYLIKTRGQQVTLSCSPISGHRSVSWYQQTPGQGLQFLFEYFSETQRNKGNFPGRFSGRQFSNSRSEMNVSTLELGDSALYLCASSLADNEQFFGPGTRLTVL.

The rearrangement joins TRBV30 to TRBJ2-3; 14 bases line up with TRBD2. Germline CDR1 and CDR2: GTSNPN and SVGIG (reference sequence). CDR3 length: 16 amino acids. Trimming at V came to 0 bases and at J to 2 bases, leaving 1 base not matched to a gene. The CDR3 sequence is CAWSVGLAGDTDTQYF. The DNA for the CDR3 is TGTGCCTGGAGTGTGGGACTAGCGGGGGACACAGATACGCAGTATTTT.

The V and J genes are TRBV19 and TRBJ1-2; 10 bases align to TRBD1. Germline trimming cut 8 bases from V and 8 bases from J; bases unmatched to any gene: 8. The CDR3 loop spans 13 amino acids. Per germline, CDR1 LNHDA and CDR2 SQIVND (reference sequence). CDR3 amino acids: CASRETGGYGYTF. The CDR3, as DNA: TGTGCCAGTCGCGAGACAGGGGGCTACGGCTACACCTTC.

This rearrangement joins TRBV29-1 to TRBJ1-5; 8 bases fit TRBD1. Trimming removed 6 bases from V and 4 bases from J; junction bases left unmatched: 8. Germline-derived CDR1 and CDR2 are SQVTM and ANQGSEA. The CDR3 has 14 amino acids. CDR3 sequence: CSVSPGGFNQPQHF. CDR3 in DNA: TGCAGCGTGAGCCCAGGGGGCTTTAATCAGCCCCAGCATTTT.

The chain uses TRBV25-1 and TRBJ2-1, with 10 bases that match TRBD2. V gave up 4 bases and J gave up 6 bases; unmatched junction bases: 12. CDR3 length equals 17 residues. The germline CDR1 and CDR2 sequences are MGHDK and SYGVNS. CDR3 nucleotide sequence: TGTGCCAGCAGTGGCCCTAGCGGGGGTAGATTCATCAATGAGCAGTTCTTC. Translating it yields CASSGPSGGRFINEQFF.

This clone was picked up a small number of times. CDR3 region: CASTPQRAGYEQYF. Here the CDR3 DNA reads TGTGCCAGCACACCCCAGAGGGCGGGCTACGAGCAGTACTTC. This chain connects TRBV7-8 to TRBJ2-7, with D perhaps TRBD2 (5 bases). This CDR3 has 14 residues. Deletions cut 7 bases from V and 3 bases from J, with 16 bases between. The germline V gene has CDR1 SGHVS and CDR2 FQNEAQ.

The V call is TRBV5-6, the J call TRBJ1-3; 9 bases fit TRBD1. The CDR3 sequence is 13 residues long. With V trimmed by 4 bases and J by 8 bases, 4 bases remained unmatched. Germline assignment: CDR1 SGHDT and CDR2 YYEEEE. The CDR3 region is CASSGDRVDTIYF. In nucleotides, the CDR3 is TGTGCCAGCAGCGGGGACAGGGTGGACACCATATATTTT.

The chain is built from TRBV4-1 and TRBJ1-2; perhaps TRBD1 as D (6 bases). V lost 2 bases and J lost 5, with 15 bases in between. The CDR3 consists of 15 residues. Looked up from germline, CDR1 is MGHRA and CDR2 is YSYEKL. The CDR3 DNA reads TGCGCCAGCAGCCAACTCCCAGGGGTAAGGTATGGCTACACCTTC. Translating gives CASSQLPGVRYGYTF.

This chain links TRBV7-3 with TRBJ2-5; D might be TRBD2 (7 bases). The CDR3 consists of 16 residues. Germline CDR1 SGHTA, CDR2 FQGTGA. V lost 1 base, J lost 5 bases, and 17 bases lay in between. The CDR3 reads CASSLIAGEGVETQYF. CDR3 nucleotides: TGTGCCAGCAGCTTAATCGCAGGGGAGGGTGTTGAGACCCAGTACTTC.

The V and J genes are TRBV5-1 and TRBJ1-1; 7 bases map to TRBD1. Per germline, CDR1 SGHRS and CDR2 YFSETQ. The length of the CDR3 is 14 residues. Unmatched junction bases numbered 8, after V lost 5 bases and J lost 4 bases. The CDR3 loop reads CASRLGQSRTEAFF. CDR3 in DNA: TGCGCCAGCAGACTGGGACAGAGTCGCACTGAAGCTTTCTTT.

This clone has only one observation. V usage is TRBV6-5 and J usage is TRBJ2-2; perhaps TRBD2 as D (6 bases). CDR1 and CDR2 (germline): MNHEY, SVGAGI. CDR3 length equals 14 residues. Between the trimmed V and J ends, which lost 9 bases and 6 bases, there was a span of 17 bases. In DNA, the CDR3 is TGTGCCAGTTCCACTGGTCCGGGGGCCGGGGAGCTGTTTTTT. As protein: CASSTGPGAGELFF.

This clone was recorded a few times. The chain couples TRBV28 to TRBJ2-7, with 10 nucleotides matching TRBD1. The CDR3 is 13 amino acids. V trimming: 10 bases; J trimming: 6 bases; junction bases outside the gene matches: 9. CDR1 is MDHEN, CDR2 SYDVKM, per germline. Written as DNA, the CDR3 is TGTGCCACCCGACAGGGGGCGGTAGGCGAGCAGTACTTC. It is translated as CATRQGAVGEQYF.

The V gene is TRBV4-1, the J gene TRBJ2-3; no firm D call. The germline CDR1 and CDR2 sequences are MGHRA and YSYEKL. Trimming removed 7 bases at V and 4 bases at J, with 15 bases between. This CDR3 contains 14 residues. The CDR3 spells CASNNVGGSDTQYF. In DNA, the CDR3 is TGCGCCAGCAACAATGTAGGCGGCTCAGATACGCAGTATTTT.

Only one count was recorded for this clone. The gene calls are TRBV11-2 and TRBJ2-3, with 9 bases lining up with TRBD2. CDR1 is SGHAT and CDR2 is FQNNGV in the germline V gene. CDR3 size: 17 residues. V lost 1 base to trimming and J lost 0 bases; unmatched junction nucleotides: 5. The CDR3 sequence is CASSLGASGASTDTQYF. CDR3 bases: TGTGCCAGCAGCTTAGGCGCTAGCGGGGCTAGCACAGATACGCAGTATTTT.